Listed below are T cell receptor beta chains from one sample, sequenced in a study of cytomegalovirus exposure and HLA in healthy donors. Here immunoSEQ multiplex PCR was the method, and the copy in TCRdb shows in-frame clones only, minus some. The sample lists roughly 99,000 clones; 60% to 80% were seen once. The source material was PBMCs. These receptors all stem from a woman aged 40 to 50 in good health and CMV-seronegative. The CDR3 runs from the conserved cysteine through the conserved F or W. D genes are given only for firm matches.

d_call	v_call	j_call	cdr3_aa	cdr3_nt
-	TRBV30	TRBJ2-6	CAWQQGSGANVLTF	TGTGCCTGGCAACAGGGTTCTGGGGCCAACGTCCTGACTTTC
-	TRBV6-5	TRBJ1-1	CASSYPGTNEAFF	TGTGCCAGCAGTTACCCCGGGACAAATGAAGCTTTCTTT
-	TRBV5-6	TRBJ2-7	CASSSRALTVNLARDEQYF	TGTGCCAGCAGCTCCCGTGCCCTCACCGTGAACCTCGCTCGAGACGAGCAGTACTTC
TRBD1	TRBV9	TRBJ1-5	CASSAQGGNQPQHF	TGTGCCAGCAGCGCACAGGGGGGCAATCAGCCCCAGCATTTT
TRBD2	TRBV5-6	TRBJ2-4	CASSYRTSGGGKNIQYF	TGTGCCAGCAGCTATCGGACTAGCGGGGGGGGCAAAAACATTCAGTACTTC
TRBD1	TRBV19	TRBJ1-6	CASSIDATTGGSYNSPLHF	TGTGCCAGTAGTATAGACGCCACAACAGGGGGCTCCTATAATTCACCCCTCCACTTT
-	TRBV13	TRBJ2-3	CASSLDRRDTQYF	TGTGCCAGCAGCTTAGATAGGCGGGATACGCAGTATTTT
-	TRBV27	TRBJ1-2	CASSFKTGSNGYTF	TGTGCCAGCAGTTTCAAGACGGGGTCGAATGGCTACACCTTC
TRBD1	TRBV11-2	TRBJ2-7	CASSDRGYSYEQYF	TGTGCCAGCAGCGACAGGGGGTACTCCTACGAGCAGTACTTC
-	TRBV18	TRBJ2-2	CASSPETTGGELFF	TGTGCCAGCTCACCAGAAACCACGGGCGGGGAGCTGTTTTTT